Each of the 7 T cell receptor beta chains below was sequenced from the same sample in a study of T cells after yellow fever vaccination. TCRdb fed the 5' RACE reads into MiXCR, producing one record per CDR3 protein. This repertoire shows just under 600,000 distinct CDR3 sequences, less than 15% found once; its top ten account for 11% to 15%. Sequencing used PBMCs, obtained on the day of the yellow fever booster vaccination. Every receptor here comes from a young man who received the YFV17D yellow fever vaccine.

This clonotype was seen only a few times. Written as DNA, the CDR3 is TGTGCCAGTCGGGACAGGGTGGATCAGCCCCAGCATTTT. It translates to CASRDRVDQPQHF. The genes are TRBV18 and TRBJ1-5; TRBD1 aligns across 9 bases. This CDR3 is built from 13 residues. The germline CDR1 and CDR2 sequences are KGHSH and LQKENI. With 9 bases clipped from V and 5 bases from J, the junction kept 5 bases outside the gene matches.

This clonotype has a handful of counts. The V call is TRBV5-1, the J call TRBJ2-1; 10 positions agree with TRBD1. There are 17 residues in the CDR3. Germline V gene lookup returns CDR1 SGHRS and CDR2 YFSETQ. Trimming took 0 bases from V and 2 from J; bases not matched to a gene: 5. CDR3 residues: CASSLGTGGGPYNEQFF. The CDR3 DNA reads TGCGCCAGCAGCTTGGGGACAGGGGGAGGCCCCTACAATGAGCAGTTCTTC.

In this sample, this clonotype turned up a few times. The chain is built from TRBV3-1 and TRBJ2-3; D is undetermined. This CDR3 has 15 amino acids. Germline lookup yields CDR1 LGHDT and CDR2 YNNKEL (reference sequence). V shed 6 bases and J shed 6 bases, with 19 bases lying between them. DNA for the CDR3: TGTGCCAGCAGTCGTGGAACGGTTGGGTCGGATACGCAGTATTTT. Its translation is CASSRGTVGSDTQYF.

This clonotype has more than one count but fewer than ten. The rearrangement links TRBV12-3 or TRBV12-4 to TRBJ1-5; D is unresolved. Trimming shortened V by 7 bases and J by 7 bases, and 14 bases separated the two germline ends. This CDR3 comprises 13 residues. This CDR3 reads CASTFDRSQPQHF. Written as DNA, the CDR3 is TGTGCCAGCACCTTCGACCGTTCCCAGCCCCAGCATTTT.

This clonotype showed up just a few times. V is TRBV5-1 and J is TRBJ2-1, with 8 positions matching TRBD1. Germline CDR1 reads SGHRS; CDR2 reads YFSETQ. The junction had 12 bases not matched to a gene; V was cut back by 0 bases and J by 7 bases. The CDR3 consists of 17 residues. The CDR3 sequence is CASSLEGRGPLKNEQFF. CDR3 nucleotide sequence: TGCGCCAGCAGCTTGGAGGGCAGGGGGCCGCTTAAGAATGAGCAGTTCTTC.

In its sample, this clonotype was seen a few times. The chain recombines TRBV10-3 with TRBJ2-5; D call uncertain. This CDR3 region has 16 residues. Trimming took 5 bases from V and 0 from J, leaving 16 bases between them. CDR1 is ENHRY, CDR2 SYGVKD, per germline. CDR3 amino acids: CAISRVGGTYQETQYF. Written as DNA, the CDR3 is TGTGCCATCAGTAGAGTGGGCGGTACTTACCAAGAGACCCAGTACTTC.

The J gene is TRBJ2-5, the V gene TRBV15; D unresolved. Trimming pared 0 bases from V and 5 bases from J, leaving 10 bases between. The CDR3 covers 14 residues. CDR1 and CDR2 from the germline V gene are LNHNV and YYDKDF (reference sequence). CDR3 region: CATSRDPASETQYF. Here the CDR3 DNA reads TGTGCCACCAGCAGAGATCCGGCGAGCGAGACCCAGTACTTC.